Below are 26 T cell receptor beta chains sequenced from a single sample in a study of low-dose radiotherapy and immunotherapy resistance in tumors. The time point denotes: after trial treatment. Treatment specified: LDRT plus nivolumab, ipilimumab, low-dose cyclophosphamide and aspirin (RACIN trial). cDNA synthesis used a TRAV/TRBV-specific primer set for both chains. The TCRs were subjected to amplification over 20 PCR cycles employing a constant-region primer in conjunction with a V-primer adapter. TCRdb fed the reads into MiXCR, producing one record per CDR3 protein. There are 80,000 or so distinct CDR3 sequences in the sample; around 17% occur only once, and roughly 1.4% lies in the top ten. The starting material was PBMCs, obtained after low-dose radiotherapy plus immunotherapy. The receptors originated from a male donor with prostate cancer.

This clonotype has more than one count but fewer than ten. CDR3 sequence (DNA): TGTGCCAGCAGCTCCCCCATTAGCGGGAGAGTGAACACCGGGGAGCTGTTTTTT. Amino acid sequence: CASSSPISGRVNTGELFF. This chain connects TRBV9 to TRBJ2-2; 9 bases line up with TRBD2. Germline V lookup: CDR1 SGDLS, CDR2 YYNGEE. This CDR3 is built from 18 residues. V lost 4 bases, J lost 1 base, and 11 bases stayed unmatched.

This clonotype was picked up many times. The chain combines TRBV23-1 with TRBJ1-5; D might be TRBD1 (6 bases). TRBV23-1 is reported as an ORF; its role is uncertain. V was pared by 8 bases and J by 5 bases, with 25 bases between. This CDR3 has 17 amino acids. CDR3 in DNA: TGCGCCAGCGGAATAAATACCGGACAGCCACAGCATCAGCCCCAGCATTTT. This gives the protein CASGINTGQPQHQPQHF.

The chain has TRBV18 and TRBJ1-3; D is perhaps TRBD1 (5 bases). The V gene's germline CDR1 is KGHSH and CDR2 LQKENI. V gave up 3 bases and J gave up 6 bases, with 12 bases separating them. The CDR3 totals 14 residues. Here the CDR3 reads CASSPGREENTIYF. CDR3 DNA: TGTGCCAGCTCACCGGGACGGGAAGAAAACACCATATATTTT.

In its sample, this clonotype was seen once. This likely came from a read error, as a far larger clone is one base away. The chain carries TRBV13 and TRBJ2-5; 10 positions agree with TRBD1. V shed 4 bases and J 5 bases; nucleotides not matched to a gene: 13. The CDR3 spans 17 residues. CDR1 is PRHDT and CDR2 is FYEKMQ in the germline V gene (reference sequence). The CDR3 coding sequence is TGTGCCAGCAGCTGCCTAAAGACAGGGGGCTTACTGGAGACCCAGTACTTC. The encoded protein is CASSCLKTGGLLETQYF.

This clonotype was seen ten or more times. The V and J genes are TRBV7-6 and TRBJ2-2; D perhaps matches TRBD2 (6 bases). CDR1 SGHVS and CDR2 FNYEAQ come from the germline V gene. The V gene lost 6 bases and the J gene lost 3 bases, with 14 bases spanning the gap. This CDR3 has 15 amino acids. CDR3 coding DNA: TGTGCCAGCAGTCCCGGGGGATTAGACACCGGGGAGCTGTTTTTT. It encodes CASSPGGLDTGELFF.

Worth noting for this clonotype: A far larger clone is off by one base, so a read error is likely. CDR3 region: CASSSERTASSYEQYF. For the CDR3, the DNA is TGTGCCAGCAGTTCCGAACGGACGGCTAGCTCCTACGAGCAGTACTTC. The chain uses TRBV28 and TRBJ2-7, with no clear D. The V gene's germline CDR1 is MDHEN and CDR2 SYDVKM. The CDR3 runs 16 residues. V was trimmed by 4 bases and J by 0 bases, leaving 16 bases between them.

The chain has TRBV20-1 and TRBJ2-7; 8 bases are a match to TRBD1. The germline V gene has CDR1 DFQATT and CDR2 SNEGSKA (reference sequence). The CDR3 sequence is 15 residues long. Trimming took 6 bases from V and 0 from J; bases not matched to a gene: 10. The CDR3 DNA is TGCAGTGCCACTAAACCGGGACAGGTCTCCTACGAGCAGTACTTC. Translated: CSATKPGQVSYEQYF.

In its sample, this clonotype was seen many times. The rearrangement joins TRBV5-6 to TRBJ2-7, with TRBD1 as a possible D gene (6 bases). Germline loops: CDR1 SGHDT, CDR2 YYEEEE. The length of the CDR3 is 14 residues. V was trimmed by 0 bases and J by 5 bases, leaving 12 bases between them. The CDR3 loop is CASSLGQVWDEQYF. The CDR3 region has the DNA TGTGCCAGCAGCTTGGGACAGGTGTGGGACGAGCAGTACTTC.

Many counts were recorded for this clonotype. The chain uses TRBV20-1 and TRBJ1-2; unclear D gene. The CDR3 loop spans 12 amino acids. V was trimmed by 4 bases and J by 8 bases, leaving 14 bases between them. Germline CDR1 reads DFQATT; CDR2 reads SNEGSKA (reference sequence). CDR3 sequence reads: CSATHLLGGYTF. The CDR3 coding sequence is TGCAGTGCTACCCATTTACTCGGGGGCTACACCTTC.

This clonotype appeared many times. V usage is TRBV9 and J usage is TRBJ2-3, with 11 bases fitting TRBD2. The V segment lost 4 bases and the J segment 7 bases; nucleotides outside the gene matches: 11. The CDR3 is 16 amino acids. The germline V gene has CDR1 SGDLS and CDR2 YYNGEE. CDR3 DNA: TGTGCCAGCAGCTCAAGTAGCGGGAGGGCCGTCAATACGCAGTATTTT. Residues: CASSSSSGRAVNTQYF.

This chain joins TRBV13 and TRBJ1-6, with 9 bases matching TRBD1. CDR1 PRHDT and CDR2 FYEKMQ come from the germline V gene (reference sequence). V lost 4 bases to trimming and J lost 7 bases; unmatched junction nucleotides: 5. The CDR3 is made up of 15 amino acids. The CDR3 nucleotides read TGTGCCAGCAGCTCACAGGGGGCAGGGAATTCACCCCTCCACTTT. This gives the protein CASSSQGAGNSPLHF.

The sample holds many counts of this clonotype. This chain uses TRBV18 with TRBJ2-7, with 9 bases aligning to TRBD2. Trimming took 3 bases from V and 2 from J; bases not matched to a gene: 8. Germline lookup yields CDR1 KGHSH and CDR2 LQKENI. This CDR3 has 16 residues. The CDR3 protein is CASSPLSGSFTYEQYF. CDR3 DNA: TGTGCCAGCTCACCTCTTAGCGGGAGCTTCACCTACGAGCAGTACTTC.

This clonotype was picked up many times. Here the CDR3 DNA reads TGTGCCAGCAGTCGAACTGAAGCTTTCTTT. Translated: CASSRTEAFF. The V and J genes are TRBV7-9 and TRBJ1-1; D gene unclear. V was clipped by 6 bases and J by 5 bases, with 4 bases between them. This CDR3 is built from 10 residues. Germline V CDR1 and CDR2: SEHNR, FQNEAQ (reference sequence).

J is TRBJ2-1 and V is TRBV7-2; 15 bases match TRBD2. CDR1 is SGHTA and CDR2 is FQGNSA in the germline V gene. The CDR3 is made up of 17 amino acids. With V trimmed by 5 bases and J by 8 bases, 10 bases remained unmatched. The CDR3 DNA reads TGTGCCAGCAGCACTGGACTAGCGGGAGGGCCTAGGGATGAGCAGTTCTTC. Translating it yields CASSTGLAGGPRDEQFF.

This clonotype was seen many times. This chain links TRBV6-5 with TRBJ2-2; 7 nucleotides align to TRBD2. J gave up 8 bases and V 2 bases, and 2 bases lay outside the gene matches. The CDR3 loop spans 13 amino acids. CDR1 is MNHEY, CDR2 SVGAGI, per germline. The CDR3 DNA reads TGTGCCAGCAGTTACAACGGGAGGGGGGAGCTGTTTTTT. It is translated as CASSYNGRGELFF.

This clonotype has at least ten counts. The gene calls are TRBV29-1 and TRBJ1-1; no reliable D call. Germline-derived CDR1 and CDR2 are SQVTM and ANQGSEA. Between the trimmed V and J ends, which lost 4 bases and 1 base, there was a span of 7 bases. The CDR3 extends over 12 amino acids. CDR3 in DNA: TGCAGCGTTGGTCGGACGAACACTGAAGCTTTCTTT. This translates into CSVGRTNTEAFF.

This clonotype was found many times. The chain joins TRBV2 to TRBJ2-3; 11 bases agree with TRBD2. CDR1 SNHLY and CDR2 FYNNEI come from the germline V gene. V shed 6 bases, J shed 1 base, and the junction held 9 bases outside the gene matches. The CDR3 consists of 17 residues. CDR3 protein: CASSGTSGGSGTDTQYF. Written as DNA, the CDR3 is TGTGCCAGCAGCGGGACTAGCGGCGGGTCGGGCACAGATACGCAGTATTTT.

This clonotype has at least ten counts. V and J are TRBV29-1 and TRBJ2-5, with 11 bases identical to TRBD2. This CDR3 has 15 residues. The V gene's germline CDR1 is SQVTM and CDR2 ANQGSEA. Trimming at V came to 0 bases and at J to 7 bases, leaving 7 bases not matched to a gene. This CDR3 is CSVEDTSGGSRTQYF. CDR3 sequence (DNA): TGCAGCGTTGAAGATACTAGCGGGGGCTCCCGGACCCAGTACTTC.

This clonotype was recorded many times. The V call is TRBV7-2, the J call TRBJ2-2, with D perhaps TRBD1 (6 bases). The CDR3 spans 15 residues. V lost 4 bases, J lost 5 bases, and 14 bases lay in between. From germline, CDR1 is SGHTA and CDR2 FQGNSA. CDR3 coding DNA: TGTGCCAGCAGCTCTCAACAGGGTTTAACCGGGGAGCTGTTTTTT. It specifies CASSSQQGLTGELFF.

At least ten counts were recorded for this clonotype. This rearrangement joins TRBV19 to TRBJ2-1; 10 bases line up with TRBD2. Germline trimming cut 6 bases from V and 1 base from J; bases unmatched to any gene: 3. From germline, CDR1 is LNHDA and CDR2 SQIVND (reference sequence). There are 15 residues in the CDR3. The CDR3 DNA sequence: TGTGCCAGTAGATCGGGACTAGCGTCCTACAATGAGCAGTTCTTC. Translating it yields CASRSGLASYNEQFF.

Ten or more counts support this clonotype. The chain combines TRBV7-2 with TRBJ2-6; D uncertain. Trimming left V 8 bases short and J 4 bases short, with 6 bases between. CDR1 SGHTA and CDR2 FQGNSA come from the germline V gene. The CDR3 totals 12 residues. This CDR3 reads CASGEGANVLTF. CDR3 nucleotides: TGTGCCAGCGGAGAAGGGGCCAACGTCCTGACTTTC.

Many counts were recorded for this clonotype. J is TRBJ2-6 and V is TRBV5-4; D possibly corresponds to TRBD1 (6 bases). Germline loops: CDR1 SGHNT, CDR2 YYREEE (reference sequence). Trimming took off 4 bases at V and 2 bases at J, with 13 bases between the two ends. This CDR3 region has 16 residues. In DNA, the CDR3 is TGTGCCAGCAGCCGAGGACCAGGGGCTGGGGCCAACGTCCTGACTTTC. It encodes CASSRGPGAGANVLTF.

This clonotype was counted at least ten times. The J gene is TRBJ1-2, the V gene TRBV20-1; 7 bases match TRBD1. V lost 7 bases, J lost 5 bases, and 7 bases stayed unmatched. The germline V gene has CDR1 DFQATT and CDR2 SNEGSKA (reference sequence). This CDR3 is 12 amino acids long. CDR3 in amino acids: CSGYGQEYGYTF. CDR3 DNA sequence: TGCAGTGGATACGGACAGGAGTATGGCTACACCTTC.

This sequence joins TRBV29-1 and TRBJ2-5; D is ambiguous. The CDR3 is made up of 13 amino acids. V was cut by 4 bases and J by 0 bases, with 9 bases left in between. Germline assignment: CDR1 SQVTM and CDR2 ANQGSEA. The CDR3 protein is CSVGLSYQETQYF. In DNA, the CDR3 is TGCAGCGTTGGACTCTCGTACCAAGAGACCCAGTACTTC.

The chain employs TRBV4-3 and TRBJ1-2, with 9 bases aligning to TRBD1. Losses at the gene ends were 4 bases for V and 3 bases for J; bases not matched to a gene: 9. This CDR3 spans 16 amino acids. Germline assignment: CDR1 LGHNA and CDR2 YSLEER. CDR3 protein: CASSRRADRGHYGYTF. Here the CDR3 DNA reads TGCGCCAGCAGCCGGAGAGCGGACAGGGGACACTATGGCTACACCTTC.

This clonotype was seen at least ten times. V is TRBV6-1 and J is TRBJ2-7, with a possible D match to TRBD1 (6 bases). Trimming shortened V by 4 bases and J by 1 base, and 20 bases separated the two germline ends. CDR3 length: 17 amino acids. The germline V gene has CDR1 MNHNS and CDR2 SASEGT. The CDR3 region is CASSGNLAARGSYEQYF. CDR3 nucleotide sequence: TGTGCCAGCAGTGGCAATCTGGCCGCCAGGGGATCCTACGAGCAGTACTTC.